Following are 5 T cell receptor beta chains from one sample sequenced in a study of blood T cell repertoires in COVID-19. Sequenced by immunoSEQ multiplex PCR; TCRdb stores in-frame clones only, minus some. The table has approximately 160,000 clones, approximately 84% seen once; the top ten hold around 14%. Sequenced sample: peripheral blood. Receptors originate from a man between 18 and 35 years old with active or convalescent COVID-19.

This clone came up once. This chain connects TRBV6-8 to TRBJ1-1; TRBD1 is a possible D gene (5 bases). Germline V CDR1 and CDR2: MNHGY, SAAAGT. This CDR3 is 15 amino acids long. V shed 2 bases and J shed 3 bases, with 13 bases lying between them. CDR3 in DNA: TGTGCCAGCAGTTACGGTCAGGGATTGTACACTGAAGCTTTCTTT. It codes for CASSYGQGLYTEAFF.

The chain recombines TRBV6-4 with TRBJ2-2; 7 nucleotides line up with TRBD1. This CDR3 spans 15 amino acids. With 6 bases clipped from V and 4 bases from J, the junction kept 8 bases outside the gene matches. Germline loops: CDR1 MRHNA, CDR2 SNTAGT. For the CDR3, the DNA is TGTGCCAGCAGAGCTACAGGGGAAGTCACCGGGGAGCTGTTTTTT. Its protein product is CASRATGEVTGELFF.

The rearrangement links TRBV11-3 to TRBJ2-3; D is perhaps TRBD2 (6 bases). V lost 5 bases and J 6 bases, leaving 21 bases between the germline ends. The CDR3 loop spans 16 amino acids. Germline V gene lookup returns CDR1 SGHNT and CDR2 YENEEA. The CDR3 region has the DNA TGTGCCAGCAGCGCGGGACTCCCCTTGGGTGGGGATACGCAGTATTTT. It translates to CASSAGLPLGGDTQYF. Full variable domain (outside the CDR3, taken from reference TRBV11-3 and TRBJ2-3): EAGVVQSPRYKIIEKKQPVAFWCNPISGHNTLYWYLQNLGQGPELLIRYENEEAVDDSQLPKDRFSAERLKGVDSTLKIQPAELGDSAVYLCASSAGLPLGGDTQYFGPGTRLTVL.

This clone was observed a few times. The V and J genes are TRBV18 and TRBJ2-1; a possible D gene is TRBD1 (6 bases). CDR3 size: 15 residues. Germline CDR1 is KGHSH and CDR2 is LQKENI. The V and J ends lost 2 bases and 8 bases respectively, with 16 bases between them. The CDR3 DNA follows: TGTGCCAGCTCACCAGGGGATACAGGGTTTCATGAGCAGTTCTTC. Translated: CASSPGDTGFHEQFF.

V usage is TRBV11-3 and J usage is TRBJ2-3, with TRBD2 matching 13 bases. Trimming took 5 bases from V and 2 from J; bases not matched to a gene: 7. Germline V gives CDR1 SGHNT, CDR2 YENEEA. This CDR3 contains 17 residues. As DNA, the CDR3 is TGTGCCAGCAGCCCCTCGGGACTAGCGGGGCCCACAGATACGCAGTATTTT. It yields the protein CASSPSGLAGPTDTQYF.